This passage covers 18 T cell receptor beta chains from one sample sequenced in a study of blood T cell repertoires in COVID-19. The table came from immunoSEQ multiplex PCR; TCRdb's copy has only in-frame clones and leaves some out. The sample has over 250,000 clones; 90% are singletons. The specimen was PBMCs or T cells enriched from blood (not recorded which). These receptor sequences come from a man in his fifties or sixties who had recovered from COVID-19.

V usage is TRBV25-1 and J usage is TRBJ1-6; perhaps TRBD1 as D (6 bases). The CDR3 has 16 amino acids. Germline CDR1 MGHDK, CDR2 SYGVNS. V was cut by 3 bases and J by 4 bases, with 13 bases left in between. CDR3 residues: CASSDHRDPYNSPLHF. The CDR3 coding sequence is TGTGCCAGCAGTGATCACAGGGATCCGTATAATTCACCCCTCCACTTT.

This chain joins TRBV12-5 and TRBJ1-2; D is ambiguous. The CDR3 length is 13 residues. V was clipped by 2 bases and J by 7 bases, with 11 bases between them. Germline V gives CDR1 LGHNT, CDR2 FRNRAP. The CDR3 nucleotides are TGTGCTAGTGGTTTGTTACAGCTCGGTGGCTACACCTTC. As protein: CASGLLQLGGYTF. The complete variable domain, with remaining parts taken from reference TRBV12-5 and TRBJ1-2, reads DARVTQTPRHKVTEMGQEVTMRCQPILGHNTVFWYRQTMMQGLELLAYFRNRAPLDDSGMPKDRFSAEMPDATLATLKIQPSEPRDSAVYFCASGLLQLGGYTFGSGTRLTVV.

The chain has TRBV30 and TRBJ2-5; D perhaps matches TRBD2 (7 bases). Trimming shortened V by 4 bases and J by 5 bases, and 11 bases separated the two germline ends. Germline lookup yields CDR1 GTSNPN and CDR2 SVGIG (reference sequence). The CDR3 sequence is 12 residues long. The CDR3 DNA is TGTGCCTGGAAGGGGGAGGGGGAGACCCAGTACTTC. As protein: CAWKGEGETQYF.

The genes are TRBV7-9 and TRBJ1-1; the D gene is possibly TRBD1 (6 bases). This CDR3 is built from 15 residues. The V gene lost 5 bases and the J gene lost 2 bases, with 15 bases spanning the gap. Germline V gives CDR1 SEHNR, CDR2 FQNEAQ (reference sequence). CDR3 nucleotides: TGTGCCAGCAGCCAGGGGTCGAGGGTCAACACTGAAGCTTTCTTT. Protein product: CASSQGSRVNTEAFF. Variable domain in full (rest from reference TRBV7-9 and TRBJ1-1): DTGVSQNPRHKITKRGQNVTFRCDPISEHNRLYWYRQTLGQGPEFLTYFQNEAQLEKSRLLSDRFSAERPKGSFSTLEIQRTEQGDSAMYLCASSQGSRVNTEAFFGQGTRLTVV.

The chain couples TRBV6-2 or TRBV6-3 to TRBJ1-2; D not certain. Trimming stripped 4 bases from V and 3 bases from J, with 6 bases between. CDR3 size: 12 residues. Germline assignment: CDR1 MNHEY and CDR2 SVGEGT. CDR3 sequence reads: CASSLLDYGYTF. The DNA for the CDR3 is TGTGCCAGCAGTTTACTTGACTATGGCTACACCTTC.

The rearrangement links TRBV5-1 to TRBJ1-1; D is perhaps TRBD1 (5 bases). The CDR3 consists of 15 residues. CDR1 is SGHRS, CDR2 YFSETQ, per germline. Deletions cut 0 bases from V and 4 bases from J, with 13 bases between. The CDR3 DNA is TGCGCCAGCAGCTTGGCGGCAGGGCTGGGCACTGAAGCTTTCTTT. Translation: CASSLAAGLGTEAFF.

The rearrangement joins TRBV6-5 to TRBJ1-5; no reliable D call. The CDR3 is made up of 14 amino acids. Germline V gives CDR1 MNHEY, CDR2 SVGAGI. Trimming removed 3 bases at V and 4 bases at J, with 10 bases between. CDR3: CASSYSGGNQPQHF. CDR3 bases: TGTGCCAGCAGTTATTCCGGAGGAAATCAGCCCCAGCATTTT.

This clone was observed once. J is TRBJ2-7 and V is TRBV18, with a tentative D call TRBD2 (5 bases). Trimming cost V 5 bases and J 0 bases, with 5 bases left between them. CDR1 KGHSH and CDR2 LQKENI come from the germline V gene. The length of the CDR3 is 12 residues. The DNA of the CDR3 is TGTGCCAGCTCAGGGAGCTCCTACGAGCAGTACTTC. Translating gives CASSGSSYEQYF.

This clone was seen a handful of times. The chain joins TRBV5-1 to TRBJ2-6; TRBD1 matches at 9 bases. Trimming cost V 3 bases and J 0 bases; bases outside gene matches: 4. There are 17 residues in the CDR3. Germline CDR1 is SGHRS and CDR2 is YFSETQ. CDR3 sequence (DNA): TGCGCCAGCAGCTCGGGACAGGGTTACTCTGGGGCCAACGTCCTGACTTTC. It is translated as CASSSGQGYSGANVLTF.

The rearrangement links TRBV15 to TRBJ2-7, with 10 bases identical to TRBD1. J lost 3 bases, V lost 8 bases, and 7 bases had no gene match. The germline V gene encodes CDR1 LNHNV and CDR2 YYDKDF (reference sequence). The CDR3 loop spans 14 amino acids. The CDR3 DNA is TGTGCCACCGGTTGGGACAGGGGATTCTACGAGCAGTACTTC. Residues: CATGWDRGFYEQYF.

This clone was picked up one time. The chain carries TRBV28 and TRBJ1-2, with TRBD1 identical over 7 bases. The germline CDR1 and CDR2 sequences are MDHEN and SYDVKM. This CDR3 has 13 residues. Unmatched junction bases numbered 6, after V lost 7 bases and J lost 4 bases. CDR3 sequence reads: CASTRDSSYGYTF. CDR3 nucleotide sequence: TGTGCCAGCACTCGGGACAGCTCCTATGGCTACACCTTC.

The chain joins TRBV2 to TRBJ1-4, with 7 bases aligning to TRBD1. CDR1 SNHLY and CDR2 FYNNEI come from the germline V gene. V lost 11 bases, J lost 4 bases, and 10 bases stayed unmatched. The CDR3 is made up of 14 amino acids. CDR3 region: CASSEGQINEKLFF. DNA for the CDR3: TGTGCCTCCTCAGAGGGACAGATTAATGAAAAACTGTTTTTT.

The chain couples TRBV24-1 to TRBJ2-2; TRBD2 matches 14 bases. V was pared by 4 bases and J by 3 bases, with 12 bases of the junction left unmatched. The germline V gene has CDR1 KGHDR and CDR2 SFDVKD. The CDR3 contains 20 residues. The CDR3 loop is CATSDQPTSGRAGDTGELFF. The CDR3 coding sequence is TGTGCCACCAGTGACCAACCGACTAGCGGGAGGGCCGGGGACACCGGGGAGCTGTTTTTT.

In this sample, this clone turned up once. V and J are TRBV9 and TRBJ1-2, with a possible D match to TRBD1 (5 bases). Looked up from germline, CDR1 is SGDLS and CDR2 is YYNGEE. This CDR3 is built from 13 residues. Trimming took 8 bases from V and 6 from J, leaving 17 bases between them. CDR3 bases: TGTGCCAGTTCTGGACAAGCCTCCCATGGCTACACCTTC. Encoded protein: CASSGQASHGYTF.

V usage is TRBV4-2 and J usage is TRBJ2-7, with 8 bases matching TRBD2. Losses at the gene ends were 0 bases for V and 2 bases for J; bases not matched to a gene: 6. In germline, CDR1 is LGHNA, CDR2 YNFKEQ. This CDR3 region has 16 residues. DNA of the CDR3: TGTGCCAGCAGCCAAGATTTCGGGGGGGCCGCCTACGAGCAGTACTTC. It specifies CASSQDFGGAAYEQYF.

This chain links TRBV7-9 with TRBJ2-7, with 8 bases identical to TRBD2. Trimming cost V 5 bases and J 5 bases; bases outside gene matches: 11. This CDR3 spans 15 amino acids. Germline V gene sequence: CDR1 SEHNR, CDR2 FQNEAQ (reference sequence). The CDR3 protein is CASSPGVAGGHEQYF. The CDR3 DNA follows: TGTGCCAGCAGCCCTGGGGTTGCGGGGGGCCACGAGCAGTACTTC.

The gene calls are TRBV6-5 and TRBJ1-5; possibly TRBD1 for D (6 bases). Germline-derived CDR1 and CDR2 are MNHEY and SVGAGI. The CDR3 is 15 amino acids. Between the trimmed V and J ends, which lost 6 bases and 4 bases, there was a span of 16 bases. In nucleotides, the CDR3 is TGTGCCAGCAGGTACCCAGGGGTCTTTAATCAGCCCCAGCATTTT. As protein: CASRYPGVFNQPQHF.

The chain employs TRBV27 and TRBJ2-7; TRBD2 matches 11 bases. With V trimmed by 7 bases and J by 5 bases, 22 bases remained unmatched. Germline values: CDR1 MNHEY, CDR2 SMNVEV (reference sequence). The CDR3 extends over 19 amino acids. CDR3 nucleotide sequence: TGTGCCAGCAATCCCGGGACATTGGGACTAGCGGCACCACCCGACGAGCAGTACTTC. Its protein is CASNPGTLGLAAPPDEQYF.